This entry concerns a single T cell receptor (beta chain). From the germline J gene comes the end of the CDR3, since the read stops 3 residues before it. The source of the sample is a study of T cells in women clearing cervical HPV infection. The CDR3 spans 15 residues. Germline V lookup: CDR1 SGHAT, CDR2 FQNNGV. This table comes from immunoSEQ multiplex PCR, and its TCRdb copy is limited to in-frame clones, with some not included. The sample shows about 33,000 clones, and about 8% sits with its ten largest clones. This sequence originates from a woman aged 18 to 75 with a cervical HPV16 infection that either progressed to CIN3+ or cleared (not recorded which). This chain uses TRBV11-2 with TRBJ1-2, with D possibly being TRBD1 (5 bases). Sequencing input: blood buffy coat. The CDR3 sequence: CASSPSAGRSYDYTF. The DNA read from the CDR3 is TGTGCCAGCAGCCCCTCGGCAGGGCGCTCCTACGAC. The full variable domain, completed using reference TRBV11-2 and TRBJ1-2, is EAGVAQSPRYKIIEKRQSVAFWCNPISGHATLYWYQQILGQGPKLLIQFQNNGVVDDSQLPKDRFSAERLKGVDSTLKIQPAKLEDSAVYLCASSPSAGRSYDYTFGSGTRLTVV.